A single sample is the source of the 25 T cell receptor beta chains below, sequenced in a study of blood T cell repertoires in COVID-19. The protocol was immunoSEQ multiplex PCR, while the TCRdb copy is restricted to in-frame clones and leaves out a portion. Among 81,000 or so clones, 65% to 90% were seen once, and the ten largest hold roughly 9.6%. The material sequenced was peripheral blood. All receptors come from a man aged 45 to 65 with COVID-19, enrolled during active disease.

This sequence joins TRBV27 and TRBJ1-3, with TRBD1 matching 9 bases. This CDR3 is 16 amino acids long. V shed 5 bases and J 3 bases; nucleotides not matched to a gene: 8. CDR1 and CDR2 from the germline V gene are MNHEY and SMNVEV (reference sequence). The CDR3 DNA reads TGTGCCAGCAGTCCACAGGGGGCGCGGATTGGAAACACCATATATTTT. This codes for CASSPQGARIGNTIYF.

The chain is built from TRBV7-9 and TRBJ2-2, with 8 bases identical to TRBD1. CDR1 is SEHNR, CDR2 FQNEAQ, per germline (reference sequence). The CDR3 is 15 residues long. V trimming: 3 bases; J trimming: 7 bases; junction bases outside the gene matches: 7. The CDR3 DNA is TGTGCCAGCAGCTTTAGGACAGGGACTCTCGGGGAGCTGTTTTTT. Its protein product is CASSFRTGTLGELFF. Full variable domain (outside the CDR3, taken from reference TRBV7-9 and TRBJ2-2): DTGVSQNPRHKITKRGQNVTFRCDPISEHNRLYWYRQTLGQGPEFLTYFQNEAQLEKSRLLSDRFSAERPKGSFSTLEIQRTEQGDSAMYLCASSFRTGTLGELFFGEGSRLTVL.

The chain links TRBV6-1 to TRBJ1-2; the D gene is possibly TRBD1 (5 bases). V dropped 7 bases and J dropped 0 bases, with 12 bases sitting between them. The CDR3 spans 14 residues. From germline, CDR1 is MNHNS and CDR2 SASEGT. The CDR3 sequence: CASTIRGTNYGYTF. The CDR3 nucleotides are TGTGCCAGCACAATCCGGGGGACTAACTATGGCTACACCTTC.

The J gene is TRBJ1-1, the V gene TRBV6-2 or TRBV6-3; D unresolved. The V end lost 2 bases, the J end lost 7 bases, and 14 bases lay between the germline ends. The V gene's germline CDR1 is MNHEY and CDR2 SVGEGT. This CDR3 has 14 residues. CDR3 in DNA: TGTGCCAGCAGTTACCGGACCGGGAAGATTGAAGCTTTCTTT. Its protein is CASSYRTGKIEAFF.

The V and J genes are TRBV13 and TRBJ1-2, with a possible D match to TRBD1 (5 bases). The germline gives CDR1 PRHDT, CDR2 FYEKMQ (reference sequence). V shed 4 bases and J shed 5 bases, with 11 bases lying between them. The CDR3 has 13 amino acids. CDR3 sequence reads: CASSSYPGYGYTF. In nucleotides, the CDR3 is TGTGCCAGCAGCTCATACCCAGGGTATGGCTACACCTTC.

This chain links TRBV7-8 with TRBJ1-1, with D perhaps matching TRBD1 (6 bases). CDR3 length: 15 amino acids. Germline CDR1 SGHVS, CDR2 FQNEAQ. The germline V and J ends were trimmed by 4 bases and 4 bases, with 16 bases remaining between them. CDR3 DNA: TGTGCCAGCAGCTCTAGGGGCGGCAGGGGCACTGAAGCTTTCTTT. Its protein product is CASSSRGGRGTEAFF.

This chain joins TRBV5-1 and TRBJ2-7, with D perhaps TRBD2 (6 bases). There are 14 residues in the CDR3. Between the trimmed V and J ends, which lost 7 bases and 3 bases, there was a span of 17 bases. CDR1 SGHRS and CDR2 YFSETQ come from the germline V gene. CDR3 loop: CASGGTGLDYEQYF. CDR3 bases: TGCGCCAGCGGAGGGACGGGGTTGGACTACGAGCAGTACTTC.

CDR3 DNA sequence: TGTGCCAGCAGTGAATACCGGTCTGGGGCCAACGTCCTGACTTTC. Amino acids: CASSEYRSGANVLTF. The V and J genes are TRBV25-1 and TRBJ2-6; the D is unclear. The germline gives CDR1 MGHDK, CDR2 SYGVNS. This CDR3 comprises 15 residues. V gave up 0 bases and J gave up 1 base, with 4 bases separating them.

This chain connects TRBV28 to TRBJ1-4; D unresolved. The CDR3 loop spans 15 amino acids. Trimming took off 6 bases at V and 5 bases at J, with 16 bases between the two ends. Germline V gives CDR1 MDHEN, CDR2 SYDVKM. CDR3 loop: CASRVAGGLNEKLFF. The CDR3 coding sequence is TGTGCCAGCAGAGTGGCCGGAGGCTTGAATGAAAAACTGTTTTTT.

The CDR3 loop reads CATTPLGRDNEQFF. DNA for the CDR3: TGTGCCACCACGCCCCTCGGGAGAGATAATGAGCAGTTCTTC. The chain carries TRBV19 and TRBJ2-1, with D possibly TRBD2 on 6 matching bases. The CDR3 runs to 14 residues. Germline V gives CDR1 LNHDA, CDR2 SQIVND (reference sequence). V lost 10 bases to trimming and J lost 7 bases, with 20 bases between them.

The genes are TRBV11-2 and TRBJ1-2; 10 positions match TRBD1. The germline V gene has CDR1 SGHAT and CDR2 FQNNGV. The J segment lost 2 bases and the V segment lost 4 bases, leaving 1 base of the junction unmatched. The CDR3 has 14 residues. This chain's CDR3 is CASSWDRGNYGYTF. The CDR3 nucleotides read TGTGCCAGCAGCTGGGACAGGGGAAACTATGGCTACACCTTC.

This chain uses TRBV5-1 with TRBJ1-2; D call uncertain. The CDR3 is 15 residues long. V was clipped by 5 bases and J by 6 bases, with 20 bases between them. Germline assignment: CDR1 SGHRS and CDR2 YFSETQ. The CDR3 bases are TGCGCCAGCAGGCTTGTAGGGAGTAAGGGCCATGGCTACACCTTC. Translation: CASRLVGSKGHGYTF. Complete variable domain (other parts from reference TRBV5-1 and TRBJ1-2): KAGVTQTPRYLIKTRGQQVTLSCSPISGHRSVSWYQQTPGQGLQFLFEYFSETQRNKGNFPGRFSGRQFSNSRSEMNVSTLELGDSALYLCASRLVGSKGHGYTFGSGTRLTVV.

The CDR3 here is CASSLEGLAGGNEQFF. The CDR3 bases are TGTGCCAGCAGCTTAGAGGGACTAGCGGGTGGCAATGAGCAGTTCTTC. The J gene is TRBJ2-1, the V gene TRBV7-8; the match to TRBD2 covers 12 bases. Trimming cost V 1 base and J 6 bases; bases outside gene matches: 4. Germline V CDR1 and CDR2: SGHVS, FQNEAQ. The CDR3 length is 16 residues. Full variable domain (remainder filled in from reference TRBV7-8 and TRBJ2-1): GAGVSQSPRYKVAKRGQDVALRCDPISGHVSLFWYQQALGQGPEFLTYFQNEAQLDKSGLPSDRFFAERPEGSVSTLKIQRTQQEDSAVYLCASSLEGLAGGNEQFFGPGTRLTVL.

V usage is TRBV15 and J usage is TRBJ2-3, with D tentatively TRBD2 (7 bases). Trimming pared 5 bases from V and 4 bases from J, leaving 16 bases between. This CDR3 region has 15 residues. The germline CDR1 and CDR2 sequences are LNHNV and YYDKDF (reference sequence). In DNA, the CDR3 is TGTGCCACCAGCCCCGAGAGGGGGGGGGCAGATACGCAGTATTTT. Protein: CATSPERGGADTQYF.

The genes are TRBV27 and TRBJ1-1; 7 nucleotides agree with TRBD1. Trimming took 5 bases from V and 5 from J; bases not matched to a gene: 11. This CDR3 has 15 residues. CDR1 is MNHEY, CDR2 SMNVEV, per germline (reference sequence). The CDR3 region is CASSPLGDRRTEAFF. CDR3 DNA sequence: TGTGCCAGCAGTCCACTTGGGGACAGACGGACTGAAGCTTTCTTT.

The CDR3: CASSPGQYPNYGYTF. The CDR3 region has the DNA TGTGCCAGTAGTCCGGGACAGTATCCTAACTATGGCTACACCTTC. The chain joins TRBV19 to TRBJ1-2, with 7 bases that match TRBD1. The CDR3 length is 15 residues. Per germline, CDR1 LNHDA and CDR2 SQIVND (reference sequence). V dropped 5 bases and J dropped 0; count of bases not matched to a gene: 6.

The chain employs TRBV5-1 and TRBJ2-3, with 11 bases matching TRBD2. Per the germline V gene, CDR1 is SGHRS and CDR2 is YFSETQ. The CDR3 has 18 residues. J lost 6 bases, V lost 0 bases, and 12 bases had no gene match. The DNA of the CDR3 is TGCGCCAGCAGCTTGGCCAAGGCTAGCGGGAGGATATCCGATACGCAGTATTTT. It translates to CASSLAKASGRISDTQYF.

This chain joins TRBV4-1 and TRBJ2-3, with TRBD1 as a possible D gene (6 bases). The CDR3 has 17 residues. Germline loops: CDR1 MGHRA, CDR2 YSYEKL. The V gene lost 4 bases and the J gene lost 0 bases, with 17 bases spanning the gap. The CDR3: CASSPDRLRSSTDTQYF. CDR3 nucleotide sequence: TGCGCCAGCAGCCCTGACAGGCTCAGATCTAGCACAGATACGCAGTATTTT.

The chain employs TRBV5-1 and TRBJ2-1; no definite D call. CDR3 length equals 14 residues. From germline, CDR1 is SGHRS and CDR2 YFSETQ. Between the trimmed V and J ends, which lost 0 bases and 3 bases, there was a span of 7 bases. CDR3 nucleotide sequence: TGCGCCAGCAGCTTGGGGGCGAGCTACAATGAGCAGTTCTTC. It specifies CASSLGASYNEQFF. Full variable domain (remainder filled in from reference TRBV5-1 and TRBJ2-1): KAGVTQTPRYLIKTRGQQVTLSCSPISGHRSVSWYQQTPGQGLQFLFEYFSETQRNKGNFPGRFSGRQFSNSRSEMNVSTLELGDSALYLCASSLGASYNEQFFGPGTRLTVL.

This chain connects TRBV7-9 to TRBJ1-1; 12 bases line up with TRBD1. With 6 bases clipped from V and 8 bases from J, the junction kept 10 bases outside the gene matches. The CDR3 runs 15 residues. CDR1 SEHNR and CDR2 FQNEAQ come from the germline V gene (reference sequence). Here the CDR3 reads CASSLMGTGGTEAFF. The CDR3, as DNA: TGTGCCAGCAGTCTTATGGGGACAGGGGGCACCGAAGCTTTCTTT.

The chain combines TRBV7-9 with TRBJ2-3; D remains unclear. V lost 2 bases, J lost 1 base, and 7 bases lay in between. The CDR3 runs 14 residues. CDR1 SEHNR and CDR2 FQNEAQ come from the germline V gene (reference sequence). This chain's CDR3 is CASSLKSGTDTQYF. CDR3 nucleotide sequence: TGTGCCAGCAGCTTAAAAAGCGGCACAGATACGCAGTATTTT.

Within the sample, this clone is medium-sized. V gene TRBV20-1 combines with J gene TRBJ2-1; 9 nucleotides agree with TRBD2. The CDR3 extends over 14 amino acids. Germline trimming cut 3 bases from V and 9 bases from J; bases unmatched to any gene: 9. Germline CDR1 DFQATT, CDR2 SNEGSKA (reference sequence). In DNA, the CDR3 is TGCAGTGCTAGTCGGCGGGAGGGCCTAGGTGAGCAGTTCTTC. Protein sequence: CSASRREGLGEQFF.

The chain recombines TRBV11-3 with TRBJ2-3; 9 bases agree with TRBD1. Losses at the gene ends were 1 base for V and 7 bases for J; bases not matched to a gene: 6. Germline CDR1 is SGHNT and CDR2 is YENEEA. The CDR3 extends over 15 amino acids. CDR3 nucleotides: TGTGCCAGCAGCTTAGGAGGACAGGGGAAAAATACGCAGTATTTT. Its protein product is CASSLGGQGKNTQYF.

For the CDR3, the DNA is TGCAGCGTTGTACGGCAGGATCCCTACAATGAGCAGTTCTTC. Its translation is CSVVRQDPYNEQFF. The chain links TRBV29-1 to TRBJ2-1; D not certain. Trimming shortened V by 4 bases and J by 2 bases, and 12 bases separated the two germline ends. Germline CDR1 is SQVTM and CDR2 is ANQGSEA. The CDR3 totals 14 residues.

In DNA, the CDR3 is TGTGCCAGCAGTGCGCCGGGACAGCACACCGGGGAGCTGTTTTTT. As protein: CASSAPGQHTGELFF. The chain employs TRBV28 and TRBJ2-2; 7 nucleotides align to TRBD1. Trimming took 5 bases from V and 3 from J; bases not matched to a gene: 6. The germline V gene encodes CDR1 MDHEN and CDR2 SYDVKM. This CDR3 has 15 residues.